This TCR beta chain emerged from a study of molecular identifiers for immune sequencing clone quantification. The study, taken as a whole, reports: Clones that exceeded 20 RNA copies held over 98% of effector molecules, yet under 1% in naive cells.

The CDR3 has 15 amino acids. Germline CDR1 reads SGHVS; CDR2 reads FNYEAQ. Between the trimmed V and J ends, which lost 1 base and 2 bases, there was a span of 9 bases. For naive CD8 T cells, sorting used the CD8+CD4-CCR7+CD45RA+ phenotype. This clonotype was seen many times. Its specificity is unknown. Previously described methods and listed TCR primers were employed for the bulk TCR libraries. From the PCR reads, TCRdb called clonotypes with MiXCR, one entry per CDR3 protein. Of 88,000 or so distinct CDR3 sequences listed, 21% are singletons. Sequenced sample: naive CD8+ T cells from blood, with Jurkat cell RNA spiked in. Specified subset: FACS-sorted CD8+CD4-CCR7+CD45RA+ naive T cells. The rearrangement links TRBV7-6 to TRBJ1-3, with a weak D call TRBD1 (5 bases). The clonotype originates from a human donor in good health. Some libraries in this study had Jurkat cell RNA spiked in. CDR3 amino acids: CASSLEGATGNTIYF. The CDR3, as DNA: TGTGCCAGCAGCTTAGAAGGGGCCACTGGAAACACCATATATTTT.